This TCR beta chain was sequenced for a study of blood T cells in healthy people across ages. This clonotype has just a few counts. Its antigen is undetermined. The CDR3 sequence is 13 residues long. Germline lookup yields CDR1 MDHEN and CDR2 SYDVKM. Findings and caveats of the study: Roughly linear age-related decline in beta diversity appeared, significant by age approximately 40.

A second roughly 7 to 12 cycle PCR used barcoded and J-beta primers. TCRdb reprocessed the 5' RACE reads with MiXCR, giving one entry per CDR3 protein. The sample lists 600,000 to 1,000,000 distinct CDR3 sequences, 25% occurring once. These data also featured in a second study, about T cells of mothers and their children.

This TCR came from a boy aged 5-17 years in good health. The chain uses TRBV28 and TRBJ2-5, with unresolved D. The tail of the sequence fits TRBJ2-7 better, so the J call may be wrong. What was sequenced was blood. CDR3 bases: TGTGCCAGCAGGACATTTGGAACCTACGAGCAGTACTTC. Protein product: CASRTFGTYEQYF.